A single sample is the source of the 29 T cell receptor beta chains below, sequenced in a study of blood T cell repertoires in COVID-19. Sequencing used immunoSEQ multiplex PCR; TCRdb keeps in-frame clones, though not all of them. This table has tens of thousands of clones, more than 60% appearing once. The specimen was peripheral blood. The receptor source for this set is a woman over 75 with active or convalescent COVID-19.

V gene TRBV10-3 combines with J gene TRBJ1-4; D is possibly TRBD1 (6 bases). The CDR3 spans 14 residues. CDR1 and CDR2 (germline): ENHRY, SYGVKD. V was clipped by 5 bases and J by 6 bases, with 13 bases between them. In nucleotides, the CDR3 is TGTGCCATCAGTACAGGGATGGAAGATGAAAAACTGTTTTTT. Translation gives CAISTGMEDEKLFF.

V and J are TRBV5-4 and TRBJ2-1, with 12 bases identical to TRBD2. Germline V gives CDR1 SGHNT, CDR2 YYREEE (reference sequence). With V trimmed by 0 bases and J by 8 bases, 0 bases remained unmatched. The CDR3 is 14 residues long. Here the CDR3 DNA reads TGTGCCAGCAGCTTGGGACTAGCGGGGGATGAGCAGTTCTTC. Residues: CASSLGLAGDEQFF.

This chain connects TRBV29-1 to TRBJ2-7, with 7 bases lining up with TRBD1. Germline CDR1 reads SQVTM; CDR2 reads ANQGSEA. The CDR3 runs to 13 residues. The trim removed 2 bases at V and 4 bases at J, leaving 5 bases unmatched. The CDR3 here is CSVESRGYYEQYF. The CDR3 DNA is TGCAGCGTTGAATCCAGGGGGTATTACGAGCAGTACTTC.

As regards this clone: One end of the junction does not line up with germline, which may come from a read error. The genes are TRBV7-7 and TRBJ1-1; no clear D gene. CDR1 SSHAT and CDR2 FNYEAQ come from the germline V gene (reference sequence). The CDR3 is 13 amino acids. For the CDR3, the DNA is TGTGCTAGCAGCTTGAACAGGAACACTGAAGCTTTCTTT. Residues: CASSLNRNTEAFF. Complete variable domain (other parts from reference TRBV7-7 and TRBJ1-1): GAGVSQSPRYKVTKRGQDVTLRCDPISSHATLYWYQQALGQGPEFLTYFNYEAQPDKSGLPSDRFSAERPEGSISTLTIQRTEQRDSAMYRCASSLNRNTEAFFGQGTRLTVV.

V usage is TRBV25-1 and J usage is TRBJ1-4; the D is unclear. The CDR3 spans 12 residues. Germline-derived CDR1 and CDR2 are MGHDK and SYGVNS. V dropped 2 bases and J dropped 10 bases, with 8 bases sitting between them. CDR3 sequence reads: CASSELSGKLFF. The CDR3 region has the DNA TGTGCCAGCAGTGAACTGTCGGGAAAACTGTTTTTT.

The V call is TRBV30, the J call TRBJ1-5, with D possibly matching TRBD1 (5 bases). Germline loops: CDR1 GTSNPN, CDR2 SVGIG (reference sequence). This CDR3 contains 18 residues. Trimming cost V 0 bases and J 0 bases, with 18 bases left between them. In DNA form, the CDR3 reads TGTGCCTGGAGTGTATGGAGGGACTCCCGAGGTAGCAATCAGCCCCAGCATTTT. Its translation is CAWSVWRDSRGSNQPQHF.

CDR3 bases: TGTGCCAGCAGCTCAGGGGGTGAAGTCACTGAAGCTTTCTTT. Its translation is CASSSGGEVTEAFF. This sequence joins TRBV7-2 and TRBJ1-1; 7 bases line up with TRBD1. J lost 4 bases, V lost 4 bases, and 6 bases had no gene match. This CDR3 region has 14 residues. Germline-derived CDR1 and CDR2 are SGHTA and FQGNSA.

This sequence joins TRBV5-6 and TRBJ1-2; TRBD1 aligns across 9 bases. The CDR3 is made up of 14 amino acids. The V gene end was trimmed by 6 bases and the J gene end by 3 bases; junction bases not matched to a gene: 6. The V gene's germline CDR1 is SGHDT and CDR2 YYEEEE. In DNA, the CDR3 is TGTGCCAGCACCCGGACAGGGGCTTACTATGGCTACACCTTC. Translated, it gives CASTRTGAYYGYTF.

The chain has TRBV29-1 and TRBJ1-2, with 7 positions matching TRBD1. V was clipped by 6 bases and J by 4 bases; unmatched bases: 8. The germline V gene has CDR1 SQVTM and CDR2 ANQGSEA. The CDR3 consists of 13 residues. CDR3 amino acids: CSVVRQGPYGYTF. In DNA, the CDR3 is TGCAGCGTCGTTAGACAGGGCCCCTATGGCTACACCTTC.

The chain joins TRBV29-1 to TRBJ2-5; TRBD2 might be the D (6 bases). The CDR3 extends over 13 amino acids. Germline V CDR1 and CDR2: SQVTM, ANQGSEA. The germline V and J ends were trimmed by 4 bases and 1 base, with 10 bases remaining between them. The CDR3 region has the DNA TGCAGCGTTGGGACTAATCGCCAAGAGACCCAGTACTTC. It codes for CSVGTNRQETQYF.

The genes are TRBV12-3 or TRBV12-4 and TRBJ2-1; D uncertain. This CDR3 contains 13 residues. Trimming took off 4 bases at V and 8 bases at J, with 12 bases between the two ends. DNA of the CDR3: TGTGCCAGCAGTTCCCCCGTCCGTTATGAGCAGTTCTTC. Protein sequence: CASSSPVRYEQFF.

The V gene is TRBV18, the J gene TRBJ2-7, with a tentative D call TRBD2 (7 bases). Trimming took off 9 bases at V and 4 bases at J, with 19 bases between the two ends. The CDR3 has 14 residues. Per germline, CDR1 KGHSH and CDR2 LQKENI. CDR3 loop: CASRPGGRIYEQYF. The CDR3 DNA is TGTGCCAGTCGTCCGGGGGGCAGGATTTACGAGCAGTACTTC.

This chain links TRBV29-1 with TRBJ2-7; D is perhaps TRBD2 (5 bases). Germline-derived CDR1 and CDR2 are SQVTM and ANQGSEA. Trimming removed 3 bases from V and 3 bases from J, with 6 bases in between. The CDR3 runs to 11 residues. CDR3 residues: CSVETIYEQYF. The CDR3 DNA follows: TGCAGCGTTGAGACTATCTACGAGCAGTACTTC.

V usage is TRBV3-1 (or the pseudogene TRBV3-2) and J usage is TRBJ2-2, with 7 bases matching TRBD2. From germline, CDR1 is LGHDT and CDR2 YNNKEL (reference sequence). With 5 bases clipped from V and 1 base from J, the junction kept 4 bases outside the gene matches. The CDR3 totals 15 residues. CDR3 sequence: CASSRTGGNTGELFF. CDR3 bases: TGTGCCAGCAGCAGAACGGGGGGGAACACCGGGGAGCTGTTTTTT.

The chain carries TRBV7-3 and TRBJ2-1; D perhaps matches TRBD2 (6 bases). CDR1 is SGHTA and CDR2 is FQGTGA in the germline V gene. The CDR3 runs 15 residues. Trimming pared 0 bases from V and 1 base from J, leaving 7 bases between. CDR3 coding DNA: TGTGCCAGCAGCTTAACGGCGGGGTCCTACAATGAGCAGTTCTTC. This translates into CASSLTAGSYNEQFF.

The CDR3 reads CASSLVPGQVPFF. The CDR3 bases are TGTGCCAGCAGCTTAGTGCCGGGACAGGTTCCTTTCTTT. J is TRBJ1-1 and V is TRBV7-9, with TRBD1 matching over 8 bases. This CDR3 comprises 13 residues. CDR1 is SEHNR, CDR2 FQNEAQ, per germline (reference sequence). V lost 1 base to trimming and J lost 12 bases; unmatched junction nucleotides: 7.

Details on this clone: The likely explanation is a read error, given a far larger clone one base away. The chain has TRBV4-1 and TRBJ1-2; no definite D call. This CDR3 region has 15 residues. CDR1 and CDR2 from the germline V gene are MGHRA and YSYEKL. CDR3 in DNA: TGCGCCTGCAGTCCACTCCCCATACCTAACTATGGCTACACCTTC. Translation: CACSPLPIPNYGYTF.

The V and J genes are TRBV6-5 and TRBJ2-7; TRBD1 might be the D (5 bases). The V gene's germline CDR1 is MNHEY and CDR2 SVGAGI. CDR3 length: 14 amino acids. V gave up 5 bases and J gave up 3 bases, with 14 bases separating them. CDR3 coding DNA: TGTGCCAGCAGTACCGTTAAGACAGTCTACGAGCAGTACTTC. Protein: CASSTVKTVYEQYF.

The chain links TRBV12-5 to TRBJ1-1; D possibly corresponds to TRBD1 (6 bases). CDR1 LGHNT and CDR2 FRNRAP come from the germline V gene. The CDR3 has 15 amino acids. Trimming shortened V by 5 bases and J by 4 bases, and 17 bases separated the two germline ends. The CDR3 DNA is TGTGCTAGTGGTCCTTCAGGGGTTTTGAGCACTGAAGCTTTCTTT. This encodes CASGPSGVLSTEAFF.

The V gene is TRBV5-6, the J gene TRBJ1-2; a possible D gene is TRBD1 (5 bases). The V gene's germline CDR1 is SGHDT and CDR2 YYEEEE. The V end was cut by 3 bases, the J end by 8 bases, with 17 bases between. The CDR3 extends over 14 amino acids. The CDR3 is CASSSRGENGGYTF. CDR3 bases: TGTGCCAGCAGCTCCCGGGGGGAAAACGGAGGCTACACCTTC.

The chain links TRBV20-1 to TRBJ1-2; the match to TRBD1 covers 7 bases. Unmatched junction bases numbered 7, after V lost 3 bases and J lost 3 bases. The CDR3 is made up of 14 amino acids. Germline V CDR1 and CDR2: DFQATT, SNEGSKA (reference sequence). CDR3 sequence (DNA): TGCAGTGCTAGTACTGGGACAGTTGACTATGGCTACACCTTC. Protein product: CSASTGTVDYGYTF.

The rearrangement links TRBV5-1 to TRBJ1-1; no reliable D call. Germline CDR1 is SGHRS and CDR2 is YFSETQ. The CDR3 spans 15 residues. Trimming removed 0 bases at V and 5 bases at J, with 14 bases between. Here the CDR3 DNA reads TGCGCCAGCAGCTTGGGTCCGGGTATTGAGACTGAAGCTTTCTTT. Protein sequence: CASSLGPGIETEAFF.

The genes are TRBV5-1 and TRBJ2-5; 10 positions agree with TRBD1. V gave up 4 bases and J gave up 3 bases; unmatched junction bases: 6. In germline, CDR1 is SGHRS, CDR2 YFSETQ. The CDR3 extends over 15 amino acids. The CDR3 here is CASSRDRGLEETQYF. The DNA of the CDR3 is TGCGCCAGCAGCCGAGACAGGGGGCTGGAAGAGACCCAGTACTTC.

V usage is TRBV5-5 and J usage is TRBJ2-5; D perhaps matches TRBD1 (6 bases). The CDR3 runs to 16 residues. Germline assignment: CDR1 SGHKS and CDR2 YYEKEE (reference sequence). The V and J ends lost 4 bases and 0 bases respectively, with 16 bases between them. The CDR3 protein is CASSGGPGAYQETQYF. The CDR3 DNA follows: TGTGCCAGCAGCGGAGGTCCAGGGGCGTACCAAGAGACCCAGTACTTC. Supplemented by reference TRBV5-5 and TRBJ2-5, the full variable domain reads DAGVTQSPTHLIKTRGQQVTLRCSPISGHKSVSWYQQVLGQGPQFIFQYYEKEERGRGNFPDRFSARQFPNYSSELNVNALLLGDSALYLCASSGGPGAYQETQYFGPGTRLLVL.

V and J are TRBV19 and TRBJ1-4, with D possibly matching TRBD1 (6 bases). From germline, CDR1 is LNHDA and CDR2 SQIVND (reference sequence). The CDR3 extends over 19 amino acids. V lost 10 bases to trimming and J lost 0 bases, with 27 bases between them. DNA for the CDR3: TGTGCCACTTACCTAGGGAGGGGGTCACACCTTGCAACTAATGAAAAACTGTTTTTT. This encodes CATYLGRGSHLATNEKLFF.

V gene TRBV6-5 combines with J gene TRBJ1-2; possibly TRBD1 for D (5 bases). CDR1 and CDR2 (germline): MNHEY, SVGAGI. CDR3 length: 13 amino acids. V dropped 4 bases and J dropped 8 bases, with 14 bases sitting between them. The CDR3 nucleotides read TGTGCCAGCAGTTTTTCGGGGGTAGACGGCTACACCTTC. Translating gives CASSFSGVDGYTF.

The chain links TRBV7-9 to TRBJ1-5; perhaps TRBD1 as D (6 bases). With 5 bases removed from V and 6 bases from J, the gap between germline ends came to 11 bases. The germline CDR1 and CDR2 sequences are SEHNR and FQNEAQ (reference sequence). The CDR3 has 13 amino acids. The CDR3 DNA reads TGTGCCAGCAGCCAACAGGGCAGTCAGCCCCAGCATTTT. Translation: CASSQQGSQPQHF.

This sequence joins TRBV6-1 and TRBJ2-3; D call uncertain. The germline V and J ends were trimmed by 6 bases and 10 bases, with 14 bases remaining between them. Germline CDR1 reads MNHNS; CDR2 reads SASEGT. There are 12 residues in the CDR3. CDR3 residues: CASSPQQDAQYF. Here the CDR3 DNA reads TGTGCCAGCAGCCCCCAGCAGGATGCGCAGTATTTT.

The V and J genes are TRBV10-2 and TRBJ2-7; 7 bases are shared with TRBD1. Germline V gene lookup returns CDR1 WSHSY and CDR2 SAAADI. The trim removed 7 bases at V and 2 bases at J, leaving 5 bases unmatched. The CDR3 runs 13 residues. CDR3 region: CASTTGSPYEQYF. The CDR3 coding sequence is TGCGCCAGCACGACAGGGAGCCCCTACGAGCAGTACTTC.